This T cell receptor (beta chain) derives from a study of PD-1 blockade in classical Hodgkin lymphoma. Study results and limitations: Relapsed/refractory patients reportedly had lower baseline diversity than newly diagnosed patients.

There are 15 residues in the CDR3. V lost 7 bases and J lost 4; bases outside the gene matches: 11. Germline CDR1 reads SQVTM; CDR2 reads ANQGSEA. Some clones are missing from TCRdb's copy, which holds only in-frame ones; the method was immunoSEQ multiplex PCR. The sample has about 13,000 clones; 80% to 95% are singletons. No patient escaped relapse after autologous stem cell transplantation, and brentuximab vedotin exposure varied. On this clone itself: Its antigen is unidentified.

The sequenced sample was peripheral blood mononuclear cells (PBMCs), obtained at baseline. The chain joins TRBV29-1 to TRBJ2-2, with 8 bases aligning to TRBD1. This clonotype originated in a human donor with classical Hodgkin lymphoma. The CDR3 coding sequence is TGCAGCGCGGGGCCGACAGGGGACCTCACCGGGGAGCTGTTTTTT. Residues: CSAGPTGDLTGELFF.